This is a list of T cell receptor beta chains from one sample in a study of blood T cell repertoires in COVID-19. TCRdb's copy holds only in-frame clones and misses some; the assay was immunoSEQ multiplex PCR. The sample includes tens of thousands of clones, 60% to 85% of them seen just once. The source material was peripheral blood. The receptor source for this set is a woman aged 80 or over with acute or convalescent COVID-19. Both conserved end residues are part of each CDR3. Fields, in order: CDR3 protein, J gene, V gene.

CDR3aa: CASSSSTPTYSYEQYF
j_gene: TRBJ2-7
v_gene: TRBV5-5

CDR3aa: CASSFSRGGQTYGYTF
j_gene: TRBJ1-2
v_gene: TRBV28

CDR3aa: CASSQQGERYEQYF
j_gene: TRBJ2-7
v_gene: TRBV5-5

CDR3aa: CAICASRGYNEQFF
j_gene: TRBJ2-1
v_gene: TRBV10-3

CDR3aa: CASTQTGGSGELFF
j_gene: TRBJ2-2
v_gene: TRBV28

CDR3aa: CASSRPQGIGNTIYF
j_gene: TRBJ1-3
v_gene: TRBV3-1/TRBV3-2

CDR3aa: CASSPGTGVTEAFF
j_gene: TRBJ1-1
v_gene: TRBV5-1

CDR3aa: CASSPPEDYGYTF
j_gene: TRBJ1-2
v_gene: TRBV12-3/TRBV12-4

CDR3aa: CASSLDPTGGNTIYF
j_gene: TRBJ1-3
v_gene: TRBV5-1

CDR3aa: CASSRRGLRAYAADQETQYF
j_gene: TRBJ2-5
v_gene: TRBV5-1

CDR3aa: CASSSLPGDNEQFF
j_gene: TRBJ2-1
v_gene: TRBV3-1/TRBV3-2

CDR3aa: CASSYYGQGLNTEAFF
j_gene: TRBJ1-1
v_gene: TRBV5-1

CDR3aa: CSVAGGHEKLFF
j_gene: TRBJ1-4
v_gene: TRBV29-1

CDR3aa: CASRPGVGGRRETQYF
j_gene: TRBJ2-5
v_gene: TRBV11-2

CDR3aa: CASSLSGNYGYTF
j_gene: TRBJ1-2
v_gene: TRBV12-3/TRBV12-4

CDR3aa: CASSLVVSLADVETQYF
j_gene: TRBJ2-5
v_gene: TRBV5-1

CDR3aa: CATSAIGGSNQPQHF
j_gene: TRBJ1-5
v_gene: TRBV24-1

CDR3aa: CASRTGDNQPQHF
j_gene: TRBJ1-5
v_gene: TRBV27

CDR3aa: CASSRQLSRNQPQHF
j_gene: TRBJ1-5
v_gene: TRBV28

CDR3aa: CASRWDRWTSGQGGELFF
j_gene: TRBJ2-2
v_gene: TRBV19

CDR3aa: CASAPGQNYEQYF
j_gene: TRBJ2-7
v_gene: TRBV19

CDR3aa: CASSPSSSGRFGEQFF
j_gene: TRBJ2-1
v_gene: TRBV7-2

CDR3aa: CASSPTGFREGFSGNTIYF
j_gene: TRBJ1-3
v_gene: TRBV3-1/TRBV3-2

CDR3aa: CASRGGAGGYTF
j_gene: TRBJ1-2
v_gene: TRBV9

CDR3aa: CASSATPRTSTEQYF
j_gene: TRBJ2-7
v_gene: TRBV9

CDR3aa: CASSRQGSNTGELFF
j_gene: TRBJ2-2
v_gene: TRBV6-5

CDR3aa: CASSYIGTGAGGYTF
j_gene: TRBJ1-2
v_gene: TRBV6-5

CDR3aa: CASSETGGSTEAFF
j_gene: TRBJ1-1
v_gene: TRBV18

CDR3aa: CASSIRDINSPLHF
j_gene: TRBJ1-6
v_gene: TRBV19

CDR3aa: CASRFWAGVYGYTF
j_gene: TRBJ1-2
v_gene: TRBV5-6

CDR3aa: CASSLGAKANNEQFF
j_gene: TRBJ2-1
v_gene: TRBV11-2

CDR3aa: CATESALYGYTF
j_gene: TRBJ1-2
v_gene: TRBV24-1

CDR3aa: CASRRGSVSYEQYF
j_gene: TRBJ2-7
v_gene: TRBV6-5

CDR3aa: CSVAGRMEAFF
j_gene: TRBJ1-1
v_gene: TRBV29-1

CDR3aa: CATSTGVAGANVLTF
j_gene: TRBJ2-6
v_gene: TRBV6-5

CDR3aa: CASSRGLAGEVEQFF
j_gene: TRBJ2-1
v_gene: TRBV18

CDR3aa: CASSYFDSPSNQPQHF
j_gene: TRBJ1-5
v_gene: TRBV6-5

CDR3aa: CSVEDAGGSWEGQWGRKTQYF
j_gene: TRBJ2-5
v_gene: TRBV29-1

CDR3aa: CASSEQGLENLQYF
j_gene: TRBJ2-7
v_gene: TRBV6-1

CDR3aa: CASSEYGQGARYEQYF
j_gene: TRBJ2-7
v_gene: TRBV25-1

CDR3aa: CASRPGLYEKLFF
j_gene: TRBJ1-4
v_gene: TRBV28

CDR3aa: CASSLDFRLDRSKSSNQPQHF
j_gene: TRBJ1-5
v_gene: TRBV7-8

CDR3aa: CASSFVAGSTEAFF
j_gene: TRBJ1-1
v_gene: TRBV27

CDR3aa: CASSISGQNNYEQYF
j_gene: TRBJ2-7
v_gene: TRBV19

CDR3aa: CASSLGQGNTGELFF
j_gene: TRBJ2-2
v_gene: TRBV11-2

CDR3aa: CASSLTRFQETQYF
j_gene: TRBJ2-5
v_gene: TRBV5-1

CDR3aa: CASSEPIRTSMNTEAFF
j_gene: TRBJ1-1
v_gene: TRBV10-1

CDR3aa: CASTAGPSSSGANVLTF
j_gene: TRBJ2-6
v_gene: TRBV19

CDR3aa: CASSEHLANTGELFF
j_gene: TRBJ2-2
v_gene: TRBV2

CDR3aa: CASSQGPYGYTF
j_gene: TRBJ1-2
v_gene: TRBV3-1/TRBV3-2

CDR3aa: CASSRGLSAEQYF
j_gene: TRBJ2-7
v_gene: TRBV19

CDR3aa: CASSLEVSGNTQYF
j_gene: TRBJ2-3
v_gene: TRBV7-2

CDR3aa: CATGDTTSNQPQHF
j_gene: TRBJ1-5
v_gene: TRBV24-1

CDR3aa: CASSSNRDRIQETQYF
j_gene: TRBJ2-5
v_gene: TRBV7-9

CDR3aa: CASSPLQGGRAEAFF
j_gene: TRBJ1-1
v_gene: TRBV18

CDR3aa: CASSPTGGEYEQYF
j_gene: TRBJ2-7
v_gene: TRBV7-3

CDR3aa: CASSPLGPYGYTF
j_gene: TRBJ1-2
v_gene: TRBV12-3/TRBV12-4

CDR3aa: CASSLQDYYGYTF
j_gene: TRBJ1-2
v_gene: TRBV12-3/TRBV12-4

CDR3aa: CASSHWDQRGEQYF
j_gene: TRBJ2-7
v_gene: TRBV6-2/TRBV6-3

CDR3aa: CAISESMAVASTDTQYF
j_gene: TRBJ2-3
v_gene: TRBV10-3